Listed below are T cell receptor beta chains from one sample, sequenced in a study of CD8 T cells in Susac syndrome. TCRdb itself ran the immunoSEQ multiplex PCR reads through MiXCR, one entry per CDR3 protein. The sample consists of around 160,000 distinct CDR3 sequences, less than 95% of them appearing once. Input material: CD4+ T cells from PBMCs. Receptors originate from a human donor with multiple sclerosis. CDR3s include the opening cysteine and the closing phenylalanine or tryptophan. Fields, in order: V gene, D gene, J gene, clone size, CDR3 protein, CDR3 DNA. A D gene is named only where the DNA matches it firmly. The listing skips clone size in some rows; elsewhere it reads once, few, many or a size class.

TRBV5-4	NA	TRBJ2-4	NA	CASSPPEGAGEGSAKNIQYF	TGTGCCAGCAGCCCCCCGGAGGGCGCGGGCGAAGGTTCCGCCAAAAACATTCAGTACTTC
TRBV29-1	NA	TRBJ2-5	NA	CSVELETQYF	TGCAGCGTTGAGCTAGAGACCCAGTACTTC
TRBV3-1	TRBD2	TRBJ2-5	NA	CASSPSAGGGAETQYF	TGTGCCAGCAGCCCGTCAGCGGGAGGTGGGGCAGAGACCCAGTACTTC
TRBV5-1	TRBD1	TRBJ2-5	NA	CASTQTGGETQYF	TGCGCCAGCACCCAGACAGGGGGGGAGACCCAGTACTTC
TRBV20-1	TRBD2	TRBJ2-1	NA	CSASLGTTANEQFF	TGCAGTGCTAGTCTCGGGACTACCGCCAATGAGCAGTTCTTC
TRBV7-6	NA	TRBJ2-2	NA	CASSLEGDTGELFF	TGTGCCAGCAGCTTGGAGGGGGACACCGGGGAGCTGTTTTTT
TRBV28	NA	TRBJ1-2	NA	CASSFRGGHGYTF	TGTGCCAGCAGTTTTCGGGGTGGCCATGGCTACACCTTC
TRBV5-4	NA	TRBJ1-1	NA	CASSPEGGSTEAFF	TGTGCCAGCAGCCCTGAGGGGGGGAGCACTGAAGCTTTCTTT
TRBV9	NA	TRBJ2-7	NA	CASSGGTGFYEQYF	TGTGCCAGCAGCGGAGGTACAGGGTTCTACGAGCAGTACTTC
TRBV5-1	NA	TRBJ1-1	once	CASSFTGSEAFF	TGCGCCAGCAGCTTTACAGGATCTGAAGCTTTCTTT
TRBV6-4	NA	TRBJ1-5	NA	CASSVRDGYQPQHF	TGTGCCAGCAGTGTCCGGGACGGATATCAGCCCCAGCATTTT
TRBV6-1	NA	TRBJ1-5	NA	CASRLDGDQPQHF	TGTGCCAGCAGGCTGGACGGAGATCAGCCCCAGCATTTT
TRBV6-6	NA	TRBJ1-4	NA	CASENEKLFF	TGTGCCAGCGAGAATGAAAAACTGTTTTTT
TRBV4-3	NA	TRBJ2-3	NA	CASSQVTGTTDTQYF	TGCGCCAGCAGCCAAGTCACCGGGACCACAGATACGCAGTATTTT
TRBV27	NA	TRBJ2-3	NA	CASTARGTDTQYF	TGTGCCAGCACCGCCCGCGGCACAGATACGCAGTATTTT
TRBV3-1	TRBD2	TRBJ2-1	NA	CASSPLSGSAYNEQFF	TGTGCCAGCAGCCCCCTTAGCGGGAGCGCCTACAATGAGCAGTTCTTC
TRBV7-2	NA	TRBJ1-1	few	CASSLSRVNTEAFF	TGTGCCAGCAGCTTAAGTCGGGTGAACACTGAAGCTTTCTTT
TRBV7-2	TRBD2	TRBJ2-5	NA	CASSPQGGYETQYF	TGTGCCAGCAGCCCCCAGGGAGGGTACGAGACCCAGTACTTC
TRBV29-1	TRBD2	TRBJ2-3	NA	CSVTLRIAGLDTQYF	TGCAGCGTTACCCTGCGTATAGCGGGCCTTGATACGCAGTATTTT
TRBV9	NA	TRBJ2-3	NA	CASSLGLLDTQYF	TGTGCCAGCAGCCTCGGACTTCTCGATACGCAGTATTTT
TRBV30	TRBD1	TRBJ2-1	NA	CAWGQGHEQFF	TGTGCCTGGGGACAGGGGCATGAGCAGTTCTTC
TRBV7-6	NA	TRBJ2-3	NA	CASSLGPSGSTDTQYF	TGTGCCAGCAGCTTAGGGCCCAGCGGTAGCACAGATACGCAGTATTTT
TRBV12-3/TRBV12-4	NA	TRBJ1-2	NA	CASSLDFGALNRGYYGYTF	TGTGCCAGCAGTTTAGACTTCGGGGCCTTAAATAGAGGCTACTATGGCTACACCTTC
TRBV7-9	NA	TRBJ2-6	NA	CAVNRALAGANVLTF	TGTGCCGTGAACAGGGCTTTGGCTGGGGCCAACGTCCTGACTTTC
TRBV20-1	NA	TRBJ1-1	NA	CSAPSGGNTEAFF	TGCAGTGCTCCCTCCGGTGGGAACACTGAAGCTTTCTTT
TRBV6-2/TRBV6-3	TRBD1	TRBJ2-1	NA	CATGGQGNEQFF	TGTGCCACTGGGGGACAGGGGAATGAGCAGTTCTTC
TRBV28	TRBD1	TRBJ2-7	once	CASRTDRVEQYF	TGTGCCAGCAGGACGGACAGGGTCGAGCAGTACTTC
TRBV20-1	NA	TRBJ2-1	once	CSAPHPWGEVSYNEQFF	TGCAGTGCCCCCCACCCCTGGGGGGAGGTCTCCTACAATGAGCAGTTCTTC
TRBV12-3/TRBV12-4	TRBD1	TRBJ1-2	NA	CASSFNDRVVVDTF	TGTGCCAGCAGTTTCAATGACAGGGTAGTTGTTGACACCTTC
TRBV28	NA	TRBJ1-1	NA	CASSQRATNTEAFF	TGTGCCAGCAGTCAACGCGCAACGAACACTGAAGCTTTCTTT
TRBV3-1	TRBD2	TRBJ2-1	NA	CASSQIAGFPNEQFF	TGTGCCAGCAGCCAGATAGCGGGGTTTCCCAATGAGCAGTTCTTC
TRBV15	TRBD2	TRBJ2-3	once	CATSRRSLAGTDTQYF	TGTGCCACCAGCAGGAGGTCACTAGCGGGCACAGATACGCAGTATTTT
TRBV24-1	NA	TRBJ1-5	NA	CATSDSTAIKPQHF	TGTGCCACCAGTGATTCTACAGCAATCAAGCCCCAGCATTTT
TRBV30	NA	TRBJ2-5	NA	CAWSPAGPGGIQETQYF	TGTGCCTGGAGCCCGGCGGGCCCTGGGGGTATACAAGAGACCCAGTACTTC
TRBV28	TRBD1	TRBJ2-5	NA	CASSLSWTGAKYQETQYF	TGTGCCAGCAGTTTATCCTGGACAGGGGCGAAGTATCAAGAGACCCAGTACTTC
TRBV18	NA	TRBJ1-1	NA	CASSLFQENTEAFF	TGTGCCAGCTCACTATTCCAGGAGAACACTGAAGCTTTCTTT
TRBV18	NA	TRBJ1-4	NA	CASSFGPNEKLFF	TGTGCCAGCTCTTTCGGTCCTAATGAAAAACTGTTTTTT
TRBV27	NA	TRBJ2-7	NA	CASSLESVRSYEQYF	TGTGCCAGCAGTTTAGAATCCGTTAGGTCCTACGAGCAGTACTTC
TRBV20-1	NA	TRBJ1-5	NA	CSASDNRDEPQHF	TGCAGTGCTAGTGATAACCGGGACGAGCCCCAGCATTTT
TRBV2	TRBD1	TRBJ2-7	NA	CASSELGQAYEQYF	TGTGCCAGCAGTGAACTGGGACAGGCCTACGAGCAGTACTTC
TRBV5-6	NA	TRBJ1-1	NA	CASSSQRTEAFF	TGTGCCAGCAGCTCTCAGAGGACTGAAGCTTTCTTT
TRBV29-1	NA	TRBJ2-2	NA	CSVEGQGRGGKLFF	TGCAGCGTTGAAGGACAGGGCAGGGGGGGTAAGCTGTTTTTT
TRBV10-1	NA	TRBJ2-7	NA	CASSEAGPLGVSDEQYF	TGCGCCAGCAGTGAGGCGGGACCGCTGGGTGTATCGGACGAGCAGTACTTC
TRBV7-8	NA	TRBJ1-4	once	CASSFGLGGKEKLFF	TGTGCCAGCAGCTTCGGACTCGGCGGGAAGGAAAAACTGTTTTTT
TRBV12-3/TRBV12-4	NA	TRBJ2-5	NA	CASSPPGNRPETQYF	TGTGCCAGCAGTCCCCCGGGTAATCGGCCAGAGACCCAGTACTTC
TRBV20-1	NA	TRBJ2-7	NA	CSAYVESSYEQYF	TGCAGTGCCTACGTGGAGAGCTCCTACGAGCAGTACTTC
TRBV24-1	NA	TRBJ1-2	NA	CATSDFTAGGDYGYTF	TGTGCCACCAGTGATTTTACGGCGGGGGGTGACTATGGCTACACCTTC
TRBV12-3/TRBV12-4	NA	TRBJ2-6	NA	CASSYGISGANVLTF	TGTGCCAGCAGTTACGGGATCTCTGGGGCCAACGTCCTGACTTTC
TRBV27	NA	TRBJ2-2	NA	CASCQEGISELFF	TGTGCCAGCTGTCAGGAGGGAATATCAGAGCTGTTTTTT
TRBV18	TRBD1	TRBJ1-2	NA	CASSQTGQDFGYTF	TGTGCCAGCTCACAAACGGGACAGGACTTCGGCTACACCTTC
TRBV3-1	NA	TRBJ2-7	few	CASSQGLILTYEQYF	TGTGCCAGCAGCCAAGGACTTATACTCACCTACGAGCAGTACTTC
TRBV5-1	NA	TRBJ2-5	NA	CASSFGGAYQETQYF	TGCGCCAGCAGCTTCGGGGGAGCGTACCAAGAGACCCAGTACTTC
TRBV7-9	NA	TRBJ2-5	NA	CASSFGAGQETQYF	TGTGCCAGCAGCTTTGGAGCAGGTCAAGAGACCCAGTACTTC
TRBV10-1	NA	TRBJ2-1	NA	CASSEDYIGQFF	TGCGCCAGCAGTGAAGACTACATAGGGCAGTTCTTC